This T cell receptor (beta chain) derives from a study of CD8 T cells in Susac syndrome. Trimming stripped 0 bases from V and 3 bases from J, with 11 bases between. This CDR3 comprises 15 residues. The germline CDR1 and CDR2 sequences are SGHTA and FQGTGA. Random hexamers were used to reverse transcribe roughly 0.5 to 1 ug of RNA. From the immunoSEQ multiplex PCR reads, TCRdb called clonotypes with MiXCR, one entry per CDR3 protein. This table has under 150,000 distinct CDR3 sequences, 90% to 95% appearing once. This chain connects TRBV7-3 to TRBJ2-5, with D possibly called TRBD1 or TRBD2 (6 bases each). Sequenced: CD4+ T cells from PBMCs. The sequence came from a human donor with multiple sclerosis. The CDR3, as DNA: TGTGCCAGCAGCTTAACAACAGGGAGGAAAGAGACCCAGTACTTC. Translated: CASSLTTGRKETQYF.